This TCR beta chain originates from a study of human T cells and chemical hapten exposure. At least ten counts were recorded for this clonotype. Documented time point: pre-sensitization, week 0. Treatment denoted: therapeutic diphenylcyclopropenone sensitization with weekly scalp DPC. Alopecia patients between 18 and 70 years old and suitable for DPC were used as donors. During construction of the library, unique molecular identifiers were attached to individual cDNA molecules for quantitative, reproducible TCR counting. TCRdb re-analysed the RACE reads in MiXCR, keeping a single row per CDR3 protein. Of tens of thousands of distinct CDR3 sequences listed, roughly a tenth are singletons. The CDR3 consists of 15 residues. V was cut by 3 bases and J by 4 bases, with 10 bases left in between. CDR1 is MNHNS and CDR2 is SASEGT in the germline V gene.

The sequenced sample was whole blood, obtained in connection with sensitization to the hapten diphenylcyclopropenone (DPC). This chain joins TRBV6-1 and TRBJ1-6; D is unclear. This clonotype originated in a woman aged 35 to 49 with alopecia areata. Some clones in this sample may be carry-over from other donors' samples. CDR3 region: CASSEEADYNSPLHF. CDR3 nucleotide sequence: TGTGCCAGCAGTGAGGAGGCTGATTATAATTCACCCCTCCACTTT.